This TCR beta chain was recovered during a study of shared clonotypes between healthy human individuals. About the study: There were three CD4 naive, three CD4 memory, two CD8 naive and one CD8 memory plates per donor.

Each subset's genomic DNA was shared equally among a number of immunoSEQ plates. Clones were read by immunoSEQ multiplex PCR, and TCRdb kept only the in-frame ones, dropping some. The repertoire holds about 680,000 clones, roughly nine tenths seen once, with approximately 22% in the top ten. Trimming took 5 bases from V and 1 from J, leaving 15 bases between them. Germline V CDR1 and CDR2: MNHEY, SMNVEV (reference sequence). This CDR3 contains 15 residues. Naive CD8 cells were CD45RO-negative, positively selected for CCR7, excluding terminally differentiated effector memory CD45RA+ cells. Nashville, Tennessee was home to all donors, each a Caucasian adult.

This chain uses TRBV27 with TRBJ2-7; the D is unclear. The TCR sequence derives from a man between 25 and 39 years old in good health. Sequencing input: naive CD8+ T cells sorted from blood. The CDR3, as DNA: TGTGCCAGCAGTCGCGGATCTGGCGCTTCCTACGAGCAGTACTTC. Its translation: CASSRGSGASYEQYF.